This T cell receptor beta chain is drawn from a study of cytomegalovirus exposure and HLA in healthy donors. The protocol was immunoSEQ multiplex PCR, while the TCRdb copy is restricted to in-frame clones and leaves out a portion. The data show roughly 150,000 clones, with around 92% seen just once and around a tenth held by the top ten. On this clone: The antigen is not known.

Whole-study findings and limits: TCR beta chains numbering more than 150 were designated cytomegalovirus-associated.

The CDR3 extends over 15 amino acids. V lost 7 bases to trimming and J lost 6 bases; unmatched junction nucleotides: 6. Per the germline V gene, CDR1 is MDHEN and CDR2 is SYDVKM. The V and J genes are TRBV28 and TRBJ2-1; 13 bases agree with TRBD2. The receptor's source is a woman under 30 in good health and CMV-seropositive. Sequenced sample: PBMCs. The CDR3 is CASIWGTSGTNEQFF. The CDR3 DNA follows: TGTGCCAGCATTTGGGGGACTAGCGGGACCAATGAGCAGTTCTTC.